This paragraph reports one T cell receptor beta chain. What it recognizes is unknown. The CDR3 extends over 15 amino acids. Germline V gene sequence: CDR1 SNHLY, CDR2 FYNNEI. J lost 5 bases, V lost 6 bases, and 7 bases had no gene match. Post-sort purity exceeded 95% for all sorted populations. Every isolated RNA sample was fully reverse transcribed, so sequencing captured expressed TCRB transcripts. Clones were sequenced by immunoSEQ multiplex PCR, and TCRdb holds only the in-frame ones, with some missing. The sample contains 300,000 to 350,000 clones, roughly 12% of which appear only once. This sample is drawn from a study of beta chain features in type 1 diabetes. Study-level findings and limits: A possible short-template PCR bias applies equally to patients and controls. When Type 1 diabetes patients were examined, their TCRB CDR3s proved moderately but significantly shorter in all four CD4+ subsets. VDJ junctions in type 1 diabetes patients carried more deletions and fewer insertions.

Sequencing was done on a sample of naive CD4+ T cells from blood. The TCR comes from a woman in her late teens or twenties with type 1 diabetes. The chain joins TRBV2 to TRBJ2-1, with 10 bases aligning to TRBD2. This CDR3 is CASRPLAGVNNEQFF. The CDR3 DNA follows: TGTGCCAGCAGGCCCCTAGCGGGAGTTAACAATGAGCAGTTCTTC. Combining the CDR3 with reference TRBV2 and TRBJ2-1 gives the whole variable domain EPEVTQTPSHQVTQMGQEVILRCVPISNHLYFYWYRQILGQKVEFLVSFYNNEISEKSEIFDDQFSVERPDGSNFTLKIRSTKLEDSAMYFCASRPLAGVNNEQFFGPGTRLTVL.